Detailed here is one TCR beta chain. Its antigen is as yet unknown. These data are taken from a study of cytomegalovirus exposure and HLA in healthy donors. Overall study results and limits: Among the CMV-associated chains, three were confirmed in vitro as specific for CMV antigens.

Amplification used 60 Vbeta primers and 13 Jbeta primers. In the source study's methods: A later analysis tallied about 80 million unique TCR beta chains, roughly 11 million of them shared. Repertoires were generated with immunoSEQ multiplex PCR, while TCRdb's copy carries only in-frame clones and drops some. Clone size and the V and J calls come from that table; the DNA yielded D and trimming. Here the sample spans around 300,000 clones, roughly 86% being singletons. CDR1 SQVTM and CDR2 ANQGSEA come from the germline V gene. The CDR3 runs to 13 residues. V trimming: 6 bases; J trimming: 4 bases; junction bases outside the gene matches: 7.

The sample was PBMCs. The clonotype comes from a woman between 40 and 55 years old in good health and CMV-seropositive. This chain joins TRBV29-1 and TRBJ2-5; 8 nucleotides align to TRBD2. The chain's CDR3 is CSVKLAEPETQYF. The CDR3 DNA reads as TGCAGCGTCAAACTAGCGGAACCAGAGACCCAGTACTTC.